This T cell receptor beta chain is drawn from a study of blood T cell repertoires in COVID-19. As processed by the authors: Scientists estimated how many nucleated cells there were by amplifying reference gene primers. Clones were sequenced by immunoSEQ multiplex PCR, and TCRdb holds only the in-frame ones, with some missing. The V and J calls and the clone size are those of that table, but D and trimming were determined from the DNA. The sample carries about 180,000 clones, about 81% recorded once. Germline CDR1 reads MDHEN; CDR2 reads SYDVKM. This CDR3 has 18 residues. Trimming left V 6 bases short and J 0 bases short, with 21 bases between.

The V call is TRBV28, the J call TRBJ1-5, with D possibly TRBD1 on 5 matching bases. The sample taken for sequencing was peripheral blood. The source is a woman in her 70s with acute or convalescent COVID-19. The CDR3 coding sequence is TGTGCCAGCAGACTTCGGACATCCGGGGACTATAGCAATCAGCCCCAGCATTTT. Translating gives CASRLRTSGDYSNQPQHF.